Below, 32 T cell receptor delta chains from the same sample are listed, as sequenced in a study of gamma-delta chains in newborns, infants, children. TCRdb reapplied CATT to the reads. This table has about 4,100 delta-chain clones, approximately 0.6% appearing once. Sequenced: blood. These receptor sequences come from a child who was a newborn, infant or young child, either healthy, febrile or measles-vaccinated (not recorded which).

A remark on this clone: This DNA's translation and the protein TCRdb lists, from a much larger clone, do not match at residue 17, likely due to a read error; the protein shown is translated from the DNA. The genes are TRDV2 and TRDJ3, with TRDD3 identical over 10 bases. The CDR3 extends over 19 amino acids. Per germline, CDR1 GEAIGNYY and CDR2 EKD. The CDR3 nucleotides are TGTGCCTGTGACACCGACGAGGGGGATACGGGCTGGGACACCCGACAGGTGTTTTTC. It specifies CACDTDEGDTGWDTRQVFF.

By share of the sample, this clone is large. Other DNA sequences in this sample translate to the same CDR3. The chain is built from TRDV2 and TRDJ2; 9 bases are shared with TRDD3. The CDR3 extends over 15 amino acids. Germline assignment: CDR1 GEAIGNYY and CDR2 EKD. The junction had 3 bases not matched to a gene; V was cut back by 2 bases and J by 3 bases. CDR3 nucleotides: TGTGCCTGTGACATACTGGGGGACCTGACAGCACAACTCTTCTTT. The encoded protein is CACDILGDLTAQLFF.

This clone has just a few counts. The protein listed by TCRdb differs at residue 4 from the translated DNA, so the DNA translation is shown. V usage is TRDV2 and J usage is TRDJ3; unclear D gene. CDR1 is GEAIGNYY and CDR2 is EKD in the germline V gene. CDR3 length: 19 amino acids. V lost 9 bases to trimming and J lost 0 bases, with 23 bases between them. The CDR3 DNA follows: TGTGCCCGTGGCACCGGAACTGCTTATGGCTCCTGGGACACCCGACAGATGTTTTTC. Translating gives CARGTGTAYGSWDTRQMFF.

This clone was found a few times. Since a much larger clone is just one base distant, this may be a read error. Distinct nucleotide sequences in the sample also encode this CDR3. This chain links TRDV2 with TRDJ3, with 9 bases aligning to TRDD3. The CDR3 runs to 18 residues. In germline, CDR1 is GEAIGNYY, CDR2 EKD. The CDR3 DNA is TGCGCCTGTGACACCTTGGGGGATATTTCCTGGGACACCCGACAGATGTTTTTC. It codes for CACDTLGDISWDTRQMFF.

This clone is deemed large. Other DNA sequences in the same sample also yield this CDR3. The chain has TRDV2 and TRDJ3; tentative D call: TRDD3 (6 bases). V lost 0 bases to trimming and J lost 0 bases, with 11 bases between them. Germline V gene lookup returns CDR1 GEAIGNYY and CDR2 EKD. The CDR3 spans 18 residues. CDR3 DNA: TGTGCCTGTGACACCGGGGGACCCAGCTCCTGGGACACCCGACAGATGTTTTTC. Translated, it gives CACDTGGPSSWDTRQMFF.

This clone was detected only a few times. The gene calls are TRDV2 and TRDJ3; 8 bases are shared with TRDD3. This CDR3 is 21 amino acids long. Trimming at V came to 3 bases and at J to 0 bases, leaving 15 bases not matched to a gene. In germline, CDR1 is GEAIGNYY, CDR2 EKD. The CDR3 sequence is CACDPLPVLGGSSWDTRQMFF. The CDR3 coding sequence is TGTGCCTGTGACCCACTCCCCGTACTGGGGGGGAGCTCCTGGGACACCCGACAGATGTTTTTC.

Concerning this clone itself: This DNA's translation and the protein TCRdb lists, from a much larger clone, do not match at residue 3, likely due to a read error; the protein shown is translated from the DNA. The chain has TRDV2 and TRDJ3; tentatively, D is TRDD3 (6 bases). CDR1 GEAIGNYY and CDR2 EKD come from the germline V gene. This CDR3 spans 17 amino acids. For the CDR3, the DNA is TGTGCCTATGACACCTGGGGTAGCTCCTGGGACACCCGACAGATGTTTTTC. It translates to CAYDTWGSSWDTRQMFF.

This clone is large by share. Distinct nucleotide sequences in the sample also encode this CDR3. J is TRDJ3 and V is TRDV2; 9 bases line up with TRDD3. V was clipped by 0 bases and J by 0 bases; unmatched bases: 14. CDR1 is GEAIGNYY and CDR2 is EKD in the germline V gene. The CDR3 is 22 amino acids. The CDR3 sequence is CACDTSLGGYSQSSWDTRQMFF. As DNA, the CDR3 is TGTGCCTGTGACACCTCCCTGGGGGGATACTCCCAAAGCTCCTGGGACACCCGACAGATGTTTTTC.

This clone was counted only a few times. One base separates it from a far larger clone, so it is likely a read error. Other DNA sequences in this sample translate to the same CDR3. The CDR3 reads CACGGYARPLIF. CDR3 in DNA: TGTGCCTGTGGTGGATACGCCAGACCCCTGATCTTT. The rearrangement uses TRDV2 and TRDJ4; the match to TRDD3 covers 7 bases. The CDR3 contains 12 residues. Germline values: CDR1 GEAIGNYY, CDR2 EKD. V lost 5 bases to trimming and J lost 0 bases; unmatched junction nucleotides: 2.

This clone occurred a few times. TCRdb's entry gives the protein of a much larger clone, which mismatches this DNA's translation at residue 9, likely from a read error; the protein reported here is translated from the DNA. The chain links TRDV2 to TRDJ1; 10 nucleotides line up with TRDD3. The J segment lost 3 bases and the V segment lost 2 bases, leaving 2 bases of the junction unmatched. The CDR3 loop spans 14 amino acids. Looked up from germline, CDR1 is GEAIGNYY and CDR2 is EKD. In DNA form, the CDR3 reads TGTGCCTGTGACAACTGGGGGATGGCCGATAAACTCATCTTT. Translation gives CACDNWGMADKLIF.

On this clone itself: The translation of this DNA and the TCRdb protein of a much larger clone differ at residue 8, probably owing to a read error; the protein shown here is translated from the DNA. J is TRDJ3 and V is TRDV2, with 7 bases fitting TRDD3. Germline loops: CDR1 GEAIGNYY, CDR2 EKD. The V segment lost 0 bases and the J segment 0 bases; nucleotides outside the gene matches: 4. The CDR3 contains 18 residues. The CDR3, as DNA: TGTGCCTGTGACACCGTGGGGGACTCCTCCTGGGACACCCGACAGATGTTTTTC. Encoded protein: CACDTVGDSSWDTRQMFF.

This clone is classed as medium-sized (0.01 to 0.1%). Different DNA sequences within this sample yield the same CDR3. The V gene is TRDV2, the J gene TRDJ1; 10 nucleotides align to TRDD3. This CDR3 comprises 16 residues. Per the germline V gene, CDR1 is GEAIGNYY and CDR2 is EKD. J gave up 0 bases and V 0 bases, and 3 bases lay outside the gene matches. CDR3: CACDTETGGYTDKLIF. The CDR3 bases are TGTGCCTGTGACACCGAGACTGGGGGATACACCGATAAACTCATCTTT.

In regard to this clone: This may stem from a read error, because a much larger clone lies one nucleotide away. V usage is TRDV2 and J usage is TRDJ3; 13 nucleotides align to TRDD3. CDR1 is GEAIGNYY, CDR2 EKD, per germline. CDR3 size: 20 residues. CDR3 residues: CACNTGTGGYDTWDTRQMFF. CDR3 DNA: TGTGCCTGTAACACCGGTACTGGGGGATACGACACCTGGGACACCCGACAGATGTTTTTC.

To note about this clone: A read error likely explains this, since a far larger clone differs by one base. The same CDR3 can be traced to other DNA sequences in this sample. CDR3 amino acids: CAASTFLPTGGYALTAQLFF. The CDR3 nucleotides are TGTGCGGCAAGCACTTTCCTTCCTACTGGGGGATACGCTTTGACAGCACAACTCTTCTTT. The chain employs TRAV29/DV5 and TRDJ2; 13 nucleotides match TRDD3. The CDR3 sequence is 20 residues long. Germline V lookup: CDR1 NSMFDY, CDR2 ISSIKDK. Supplemented by reference TRAV29/DV5 and TRDJ2, the full variable domain reads DQQVKQNSPSLSVQEGRISILNCDYTNSMFDYFLWYKKYPAEGPTFLISISSIKDKNEDGRFTVFLNKSAKHLSLHIVPSQPGDSAVYFCAASTFLPTGGYALTAQLFFGKGTQLIVEP.

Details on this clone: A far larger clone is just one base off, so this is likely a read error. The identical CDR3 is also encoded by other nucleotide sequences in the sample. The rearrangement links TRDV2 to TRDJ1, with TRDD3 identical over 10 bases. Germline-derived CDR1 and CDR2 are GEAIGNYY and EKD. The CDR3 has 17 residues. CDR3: CACDHGGYRTYTDKLIF. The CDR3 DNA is TGTGCCTGTGACCATGGGGGATACAGAACGTACACCGACAAACTCATCTTT.

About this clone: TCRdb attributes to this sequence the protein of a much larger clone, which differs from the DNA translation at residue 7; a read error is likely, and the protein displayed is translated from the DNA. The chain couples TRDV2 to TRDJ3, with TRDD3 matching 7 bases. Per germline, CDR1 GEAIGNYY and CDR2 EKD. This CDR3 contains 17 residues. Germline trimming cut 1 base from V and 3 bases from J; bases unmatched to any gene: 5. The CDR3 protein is CACDTTRGYWDTRQMFF. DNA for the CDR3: TGTGCCTGTGACACTACTAGGGGATACTGGGACACCCGACAGATGTTTTTC.

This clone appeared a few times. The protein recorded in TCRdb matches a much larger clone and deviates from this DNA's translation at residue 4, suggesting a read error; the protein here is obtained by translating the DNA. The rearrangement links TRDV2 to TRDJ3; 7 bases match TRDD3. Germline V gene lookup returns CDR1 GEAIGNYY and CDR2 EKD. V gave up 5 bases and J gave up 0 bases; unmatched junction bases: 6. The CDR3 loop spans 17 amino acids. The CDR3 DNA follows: TGTGCCTGTGGCTGGGGGCCCCTCTCCTGGGACACCCGACAGATGTTTTTC. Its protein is CACGWGPLSWDTRQMFF.

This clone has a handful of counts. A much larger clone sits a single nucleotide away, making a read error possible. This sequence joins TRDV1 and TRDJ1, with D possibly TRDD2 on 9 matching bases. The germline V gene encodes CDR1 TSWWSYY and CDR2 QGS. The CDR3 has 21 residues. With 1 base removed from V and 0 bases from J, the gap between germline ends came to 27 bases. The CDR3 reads CALGEPGLPTGDNRYTDKLIF. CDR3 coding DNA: TGTGCTCTTGGGGAACCCGGCCTTCCTACGGGGGATAATCGCTACACCGATAAACTCATCTTT.

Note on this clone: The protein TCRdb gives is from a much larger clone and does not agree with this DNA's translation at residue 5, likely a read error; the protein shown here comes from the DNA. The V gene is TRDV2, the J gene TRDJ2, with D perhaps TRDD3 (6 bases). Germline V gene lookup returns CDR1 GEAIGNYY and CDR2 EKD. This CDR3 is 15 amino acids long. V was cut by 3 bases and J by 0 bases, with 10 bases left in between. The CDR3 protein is CACDPWGALTAQLFF. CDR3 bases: TGTGCCTGTGACCCCTGGGGTGCTTTGACAGCACAACTCTTCTTT.

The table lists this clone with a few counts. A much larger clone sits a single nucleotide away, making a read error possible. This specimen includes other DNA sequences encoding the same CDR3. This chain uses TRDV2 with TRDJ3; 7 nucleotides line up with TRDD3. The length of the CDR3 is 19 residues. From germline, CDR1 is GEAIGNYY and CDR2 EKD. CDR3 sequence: CACDTGWGSSSWDTRQMFF. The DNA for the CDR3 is TGTGCCTGTGACACTGGCTGGGGGTCGAGCTCCTGGGACACCCGGCAGATGTTTTTC.

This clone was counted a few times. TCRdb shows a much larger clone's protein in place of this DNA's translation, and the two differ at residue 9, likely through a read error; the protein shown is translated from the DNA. The CDR3: CACDPTGGAENWDTRQMFF. In DNA, the CDR3 is TGTGCCTGTGACCCGACTGGGGGAGCGGAAAACTGGGACACCCGACAGATGTTTTTC. The V gene is TRDV2, the J gene TRDJ3, with 9 bases identical to TRDD3. J was trimmed by 3 bases and V by 3 bases; bases with no gene match: 11. Germline CDR1 is GEAIGNYY and CDR2 is EKD. This CDR3 has 19 residues.

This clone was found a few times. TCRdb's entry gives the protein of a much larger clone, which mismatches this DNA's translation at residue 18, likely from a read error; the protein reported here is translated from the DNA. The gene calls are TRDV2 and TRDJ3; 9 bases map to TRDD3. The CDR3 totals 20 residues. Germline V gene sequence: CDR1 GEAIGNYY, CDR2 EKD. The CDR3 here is CACDSPIVLGDVWDTRQLFF. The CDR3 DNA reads TGTGCCTGTGACTCCCCGATTGTACTGGGGGACGTATGGGACACCCGACAGCTGTTTTTC.

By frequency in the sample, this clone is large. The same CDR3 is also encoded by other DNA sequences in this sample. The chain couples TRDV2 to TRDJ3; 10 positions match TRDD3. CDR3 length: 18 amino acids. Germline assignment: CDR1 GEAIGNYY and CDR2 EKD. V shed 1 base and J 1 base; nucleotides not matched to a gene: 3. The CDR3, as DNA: TGTGCCTGTGACACTGGGGGATACTGGTCCTGGGACACCCGACAGATGTTTTTC. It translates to CACDTGGYWSWDTRQMFF.

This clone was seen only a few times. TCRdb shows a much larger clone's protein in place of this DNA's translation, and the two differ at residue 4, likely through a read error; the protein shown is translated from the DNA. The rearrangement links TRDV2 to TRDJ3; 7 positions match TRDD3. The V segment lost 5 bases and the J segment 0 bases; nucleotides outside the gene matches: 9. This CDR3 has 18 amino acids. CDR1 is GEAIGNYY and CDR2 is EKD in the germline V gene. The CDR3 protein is CACGFILGSSWDTRQMFF. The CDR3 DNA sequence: TGTGCCTGTGGCTTCATACTGGGGAGCTCCTGGGACACCCGACAGATGTTTTTC.

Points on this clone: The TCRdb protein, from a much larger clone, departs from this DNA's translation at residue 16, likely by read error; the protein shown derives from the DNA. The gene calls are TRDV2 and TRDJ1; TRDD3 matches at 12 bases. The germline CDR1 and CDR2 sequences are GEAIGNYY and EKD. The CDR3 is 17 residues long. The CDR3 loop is CACDTLSTGGYTDKLTF. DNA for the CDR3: TGTGCCTGTGACACGCTCAGTACTGGGGGATACACCGATAAACTCACCTTT.

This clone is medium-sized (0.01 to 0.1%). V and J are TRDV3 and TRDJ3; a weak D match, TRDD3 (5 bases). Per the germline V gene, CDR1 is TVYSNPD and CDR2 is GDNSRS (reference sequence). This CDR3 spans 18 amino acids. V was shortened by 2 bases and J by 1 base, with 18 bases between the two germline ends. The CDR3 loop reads CAFRMPGGLSWDTRQMFF. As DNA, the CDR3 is TGTGCCTTTCGGATGCCCGGGGGGCTTTCCTGGGACACCCGACAGATGTTTTTC. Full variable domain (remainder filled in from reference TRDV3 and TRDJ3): CDKVTQSSPDQTVASGSEVVLLCTYDTVYSNPDLFWYRIRPDYSFQFVFYGDNSRSEGADFTQGRFSVKHILTQKAFHLVISPVRTEDSATYYCAFRMPGGLSWDTRQMFFGTGIKLFVEP.

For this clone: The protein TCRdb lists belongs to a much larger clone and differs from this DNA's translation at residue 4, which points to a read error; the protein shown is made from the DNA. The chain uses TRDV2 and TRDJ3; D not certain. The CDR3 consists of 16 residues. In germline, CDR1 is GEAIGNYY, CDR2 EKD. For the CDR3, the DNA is TGTGCCTGTGGCACCCCTAGCTCCTGGGACACCCGACAGATGTTTTTC. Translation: CACGTPSSWDTRQMFF.

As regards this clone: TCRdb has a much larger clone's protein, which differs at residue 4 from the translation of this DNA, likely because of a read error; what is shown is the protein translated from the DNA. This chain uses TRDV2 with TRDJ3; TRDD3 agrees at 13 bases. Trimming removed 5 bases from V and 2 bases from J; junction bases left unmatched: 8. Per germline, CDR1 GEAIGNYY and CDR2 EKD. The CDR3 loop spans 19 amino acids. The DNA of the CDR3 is TGTGCCTGTGGCTTTACTGGGGGATACGCCACCTGGGACACCCGACAGATGTTTTTC. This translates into CACGFTGGYATWDTRQMFF.

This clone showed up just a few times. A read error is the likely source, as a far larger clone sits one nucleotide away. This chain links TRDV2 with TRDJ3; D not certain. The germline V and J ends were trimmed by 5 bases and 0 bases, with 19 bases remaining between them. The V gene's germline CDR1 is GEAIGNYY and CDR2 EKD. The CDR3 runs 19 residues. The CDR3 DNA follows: TGTGCCTGTGGCACTAGGATTCCCCTTAGCTCCTGGGACACCCGACAGATGTTTTTC. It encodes CACGTRIPLSSWDTRQMFF.

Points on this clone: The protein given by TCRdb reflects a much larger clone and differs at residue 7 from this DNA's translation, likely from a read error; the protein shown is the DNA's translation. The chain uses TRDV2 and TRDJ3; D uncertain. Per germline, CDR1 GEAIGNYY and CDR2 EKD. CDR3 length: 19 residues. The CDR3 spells CACDTRTPLSSWDTRQMFF. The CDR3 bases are TGCGCCTGTGACACTAGGACTCCCCTTAGCTCCTGGGACACCCGACAGATGTTTTTC.

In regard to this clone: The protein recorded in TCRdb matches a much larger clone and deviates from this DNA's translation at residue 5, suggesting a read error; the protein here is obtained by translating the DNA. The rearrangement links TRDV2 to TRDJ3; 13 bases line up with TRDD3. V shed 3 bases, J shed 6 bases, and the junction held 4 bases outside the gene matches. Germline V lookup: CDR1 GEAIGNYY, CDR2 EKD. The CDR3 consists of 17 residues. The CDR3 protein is CACDVLGDTKDTRQMFF. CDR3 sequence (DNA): TGTGCCTGTGACGTACTGGGGGATACGAAGGACACCCGACAGATGTTTTTC.

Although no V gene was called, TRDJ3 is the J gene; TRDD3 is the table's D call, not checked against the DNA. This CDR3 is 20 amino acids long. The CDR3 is CACDLLGDIPSSWDTRQMFF. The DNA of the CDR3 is TGTGCCTGTGACTTACTGGGGGATATCCCTAGCTCCTGGGACACCCGACAGATGTTTTTC.